Following are 26 T cell receptor beta chains from one sample sequenced in a study of cytomegalovirus exposure and HLA in healthy donors. PCR involved 60 Vbeta and 13 Jbeta primers. Profiling relied on immunoSEQ multiplex PCR, and the TCRdb table lists in-frame clones only, not all of them. The sample has approximately 160,000 clones, approximately 75% seen once. The source material was PBMCs. The receptors derive from a woman aged 18-29 years in good health and CMV-seronegative.

The rearrangement uses TRBV6-5 and TRBJ1-1; D remains unclear. Per germline, CDR1 MNHEY and CDR2 SVGAGI. Trimming took off 6 bases at V and 4 bases at J, with 9 bases between the two ends. This CDR3 is built from 12 residues. The CDR3 loop reads CASSRRSTEAFF. In DNA, the CDR3 is TGTGCCAGCAGCAGGAGGAGCACTGAAGCTTTCTTT.

The chain employs TRBV29-1 and TRBJ2-7; 10 bases fit TRBD2. V dropped 4 bases and J dropped 9; count of bases not matched to a gene: 6. CDR1 is SQVTM, CDR2 ANQGSEA, per germline. CDR3 length: 12 amino acids. In nucleotides, the CDR3 is TGCAGCGTTGCGCTAGCGGGAGCTGCGCAGTACTTC. This encodes CSVALAGAAQYF.

V gene TRBV5-6 combines with J gene TRBJ1-1, with D perhaps TRBD1 (6 bases). V was shortened by 0 bases and J by 1 base, with 10 bases between the two germline ends. Germline CDR1 is SGHDT and CDR2 is YYEEEE. CDR3 length: 15 amino acids. The CDR3 sequence: CASSLVNRENTEAFF. The DNA of the CDR3 is TGTGCCAGCAGCTTGGTAAACAGGGAGAACACTGAAGCTTTCTTT. The entire variable domain, with the rest obtained from reference TRBV5-6 and TRBJ1-1, is as follows: DAGVTQSPTHLIKTRGQQVTLRCSPKSGHDTVSWYQQALGQGPQFIFQYYEEEERQRGNFPDRFSGHQFPNYSSELNVNALLLGDSALYLCASSLVNRENTEAFFGQGTRLTVV.

The V call is TRBV5-1, the J call TRBJ1-2, with TRBD1 identical over 7 bases. Looked up from germline, CDR1 is SGHRS and CDR2 is YFSETQ. The CDR3 length is 13 residues. The V gene end was trimmed by 4 bases and the J gene end by 8 bases; junction bases not matched to a gene: 8. The chain's CDR3 is CASSLRDRVGYTF. The CDR3 coding sequence is TGCGCCAGCAGCCTCCGGGACAGAGTAGGCTACACCTTC.

This clone was picked up a small number of times. This sequence joins TRBV28 and TRBJ1-4; 9 bases map to TRBD1. Trimming cost V 3 bases and J 7 bases; bases outside gene matches: 3. This CDR3 is 14 amino acids long. Germline assignment: CDR1 MDHEN and CDR2 SYDVKM. In DNA, the CDR3 is TGTGCCAGCAGTTTCTCGGACAGGGGTGAAAAACTGTTTTTT. Amino acids: CASSFSDRGEKLFF. Using reference TRBV28 and TRBJ1-4 for the parts outside the CDR3, the full variable domain is DVKVTQSSRYLVKRTGEKVFLECVQDMDHENMFWYRQDPGLGLRLIYFSYDVKMKEKGDIPEGYSVSREKKERFSLILESASTNQTSMYLCASSFSDRGEKLFFGSGTQLSVL.

The J gene is TRBJ2-7, the V gene TRBV19; 11 nucleotides line up with TRBD1. Germline assignment: CDR1 LNHDA and CDR2 SQIVND (reference sequence). This CDR3 has 14 residues. J was trimmed by 2 bases and V by 6 bases; bases with no gene match: 3. Written as DNA, the CDR3 is TGTGCCAGTAGACGGGACAGGGGGACCTACGAGCAGTACTTC. Its protein is CASRRDRGTYEQYF. Filled out from reference TRBV19 and TRBJ2-7, the complete variable domain reads DGGITQSPKYLFRKEGQNVTLSCEQNLNHDAMYWYRQDPGQGLRLIYYSQIVNDFQKGDIAEGYSVSREKKESFPLTVTSAQKNPTAFYLCASRRDRGTYEQYFGPGTRLTVT.

This chain joins TRBV28 and TRBJ1-1, with 9 bases that match TRBD1. V lost 8 bases to trimming and J lost 10 bases; unmatched junction nucleotides: 11. This CDR3 contains 13 residues. Germline-derived CDR1 and CDR2 are MDHEN and SYDVKM. The CDR3 DNA sequence: TGTGCCAGCGGCTATCAGGGACAGGGTAGAGCTTTCTTT. Its protein product is CASGYQGQGRAFF.

J is TRBJ2-2 and V is TRBV5-8; 10 bases align to TRBD2. V was pared by 8 bases and J by 6 bases, with 7 bases of the junction left unmatched. This CDR3 spans 14 amino acids. Germline loops: CDR1 SGHTS, CDR2 YDEGEE. DNA for the CDR3: TGTGCCAGTAGCCGAGCGGGAGGGCCCGGGGAGCTGTTTTTT. Translation gives CASSRAGGPGELFF.

This chain connects TRBV19 to TRBJ1-5; no firm D call. The CDR3 loop spans 16 amino acids. Trimming left V 6 bases short and J 2 bases short, with 17 bases between. CDR1 and CDR2 from the germline V gene are LNHDA and SQIVND (reference sequence). The CDR3 region is CASSTGGGIGNQPQHF. For the CDR3, the DNA is TGTGCCAGTAGCACCGGAGGAGGGATTGGCAATCAGCCCCAGCATTTT.

This chain joins TRBV4-1 and TRBJ2-5; 9 bases are a match to TRBD1. This CDR3 has 15 amino acids. With V trimmed by 5 bases and J by 5 bases, 9 bases remained unmatched. Germline loops: CDR1 MGHRA, CDR2 YSYEKL. DNA for the CDR3: TGCGCCAGCAGCAAAGGTCCGACAGGGGGTGAGACCCAGTACTTC. This sequence encodes CASSKGPTGGETQYF.

J is TRBJ2-1 and V is TRBV19; no definite D call. Germline V gives CDR1 LNHDA, CDR2 SQIVND (reference sequence). The CDR3 covers 14 residues. The V end was cut by 6 bases, the J end by 0 bases, with 9 bases between. The CDR3 is CASRSRNSYNEQFF. CDR3 sequence (DNA): TGTGCCAGTAGATCCAGGAACTCCTACAATGAGCAGTTCTTC.

The genes are TRBV7-6 and TRBJ1-2; the D gene is possibly TRBD1 (6 bases). Germline assignment: CDR1 SGHVS and CDR2 FNYEAQ. The CDR3 runs to 12 residues. V lost 5 bases to trimming and J lost 7 bases, with 11 bases between them. The DNA for the CDR3 is TGTGCCAGCAGCCGGGAGGGGGGTGGCTACACCTTC. Translated, it gives CASSREGGGYTF.

On this clone: An end of the junction differs from the germline gene, which may be a read error. The chain couples TRBV7-9 to TRBJ2-5, with TRBD2 matching over 7 bases. Looked up from germline, CDR1 is SEHNR and CDR2 is FQNEAQ (reference sequence). The CDR3 runs to 17 residues. DNA of the CDR3: TGTTCCAGCAGCTTAGGAGTAGCTCTAGCGGTTCAAGAGACCCAGTACTTC. This encodes CSSSLGVALAVQETQYF.

This clone was counted once. The V and J genes are TRBV19 and TRBJ1-2; D is ambiguous. V gave up 5 bases and J gave up 2 bases, with 9 bases separating them. The CDR3 covers 13 residues. Germline CDR1 and CDR2: LNHDA and SQIVND (reference sequence). CDR3 nucleotides: TGTGCCAGTAGTCCGTATACAAACTATGGCTACACCTTC. It specifies CASSPYTNYGYTF.

J is TRBJ2-5 and V is TRBV6-5, with TRBD1 as a possible D gene (6 bases). CDR3 length equals 16 residues. Germline V gene lookup returns CDR1 MNHEY and CDR2 SVGAGI. V dropped 0 bases and J dropped 6 bases, with 17 bases sitting between them. CDR3 protein: CASSYSPGQGWKTQYF. DNA of the CDR3: TGTGCCAGCAGTTACTCGCCCGGCCAGGGGTGGAAGACCCAGTACTTC.

This chain uses TRBV7-6 with TRBJ2-1, with TRBD2 as a possible D gene (6 bases). CDR1 is SGHVS, CDR2 FNYEAQ, per germline. V lost 1 base and J lost 4, with 14 bases in between. The CDR3 is made up of 16 amino acids. As DNA, the CDR3 is TGTGCCAGCAGCTTAGGTTCTAGCGCGGAATACAATGAGCAGTTCTTC. This codes for CASSLGSSAEYNEQFF.

In this sample, this clone turned up a few times. V usage is TRBV5-1 and J usage is TRBJ2-2; D is unresolved. V was trimmed by 0 bases and J by 0 bases, leaving 12 bases between them. CDR1 SGHRS and CDR2 YFSETQ come from the germline V gene. CDR3 size: 17 residues. Written as DNA, the CDR3 is TGCGCCAGCAGCTTGGAACACCAACCCTCGAACACCGGGGAGCTGTTTTTT. Its translation is CASSLEHQPSNTGELFF.

The CDR3 sequence is CASSEGTGAFYQPQHF. CDR3 coding DNA: TGTGCCAGCAGTGAAGGGACAGGGGCCTTCTATCAGCCCCAGCATTTT. The chain joins TRBV6-1 to TRBJ1-5; 9 nucleotides line up with TRBD1. Germline CDR1 and CDR2: MNHNS and SASEGT. The CDR3 consists of 16 residues. V lost 1 base to trimming and J lost 5 bases; unmatched junction nucleotides: 6.

The chain employs TRBV4-1 and TRBJ2-5, with D uncertain. Trimming removed 2 bases at V and 2 bases at J, with 12 bases between. Per germline, CDR1 MGHRA and CDR2 YSYEKL. The CDR3 length is 15 residues. CDR3 in DNA: TGCGCCAGCAGCCAATCCTATCTTTTTCAAGAGACCCAGTACTTC. Amino acid sequence: CASSQSYLFQETQYF.

The rearrangement joins TRBV7-8 to TRBJ2-7, with TRBD2 matching over 12 bases. V shed 1 base and J 6 bases; nucleotides not matched to a gene: 7. The CDR3 is made up of 16 amino acids. Per germline, CDR1 SGHVS and CDR2 FQNEAQ. The CDR3 region is CASSLGGLAGGPEQYF. The CDR3, as DNA: TGTGCCAGCAGCTTAGGAGGGCTAGCGGGGGGGCCCGAGCAGTACTTC.

This chain links TRBV6-6 with TRBJ1-1; maybe TRBD1 (6 bases). The CDR3 consists of 13 residues. V was trimmed by 0 bases and J by 7 bases, leaving 9 bases between them. Germline V gene lookup returns CDR1 MNHNY and CDR2 SVGAGI (reference sequence). CDR3 DNA: TGTGCCAGCAGTTACTCGGGACACGTTGAAGCTTTCTTT. This gives the protein CASSYSGHVEAFF.

This chain uses TRBV2 with TRBJ1-6, with D tentatively TRBD1 (5 bases). CDR3 length: 16 amino acids. CDR1 is SNHLY and CDR2 is FYNNEI in the germline V gene. The ends were cut back, 3 bases at V and 11 bases at J, with 20 bases in the middle. The CDR3 spells CASSDRHRVIGAPLHF. The CDR3 nucleotides read TGTGCCAGCAGTGATCGGCACAGAGTAATAGGGGCACCCCTCCACTTT. Filled out from reference TRBV2 and TRBJ1-6, the complete variable domain reads EPEVTQTPSHQVTQMGQEVILRCVPISNHLYFYWYRQILGQKVEFLVSFYNNEISEKSEIFDDQFSVERPDGSNFTLKIRSTKLEDSAMYFCASSDRHRVIGAPLHFGNGTRLTVT.

V usage is TRBV7-3 and J usage is TRBJ1-5; TRBD1 agrees at 8 bases. CDR3 length equals 14 residues. After removal of 3 bases from V and 5 bases from J, the junction contained 3 bases not matched to a gene. Per germline, CDR1 SGHTA and CDR2 FQGTGA. The CDR3: CASSLSGGDQPQHF. The CDR3 region has the DNA TGTGCCAGCAGCTTGTCAGGGGGCGATCAGCCCCAGCATTTT.

The rearrangement joins TRBV12-5 to TRBJ2-3; 7 nucleotides match TRBD1. With V trimmed by 9 bases and J by 2 bases, 11 bases remained unmatched. Looked up from germline, CDR1 is LGHNT and CDR2 is FRNRAP. The CDR3 has 15 amino acids. The CDR3 loop reads CASCPDRIVTDTQYF. In DNA form, the CDR3 reads TGTGCTAGCTGCCCGGACAGGATTGTCACAGATACGCAGTATTTT.

The rearrangement joins TRBV18 to TRBJ1-5; D unresolved. CDR3 length: 14 amino acids. Per germline, CDR1 KGHSH and CDR2 LQKENI. V was pared by 3 bases and J by 6 bases, with 12 bases between. CDR3 residues: CASSPPGGGQPQHF. The CDR3, as DNA: TGTGCCAGCTCACCCCCCGGAGGAGGTCAGCCCCAGCATTTT.

This sequence joins TRBV20-1 and TRBJ1-1; D not resolved. Germline CDR1 DFQATT, CDR2 SNEGSKA (reference sequence). This CDR3 comprises 11 residues. In DNA form, the CDR3 reads TGCAGGGGGTCGGGGAGGGCGAGAGCTTTCTTT. Amino acids: CRGSGRARAFF.